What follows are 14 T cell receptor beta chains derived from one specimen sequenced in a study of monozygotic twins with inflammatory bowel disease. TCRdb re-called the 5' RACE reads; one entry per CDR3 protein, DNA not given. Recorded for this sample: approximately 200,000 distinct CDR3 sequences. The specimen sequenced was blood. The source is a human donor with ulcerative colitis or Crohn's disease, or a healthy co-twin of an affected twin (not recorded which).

CDR3 in amino acids: CAWSLAWGQQETQYF. The chain carries TRBV30 and TRBJ2-5; the D call of TRBD1 rests on TCRdb alone, since no DNA is present to check it. There are 15 residues in the CDR3. Germline loops: CDR1 GTSNPN, CDR2 SVGIG (reference sequence). Drawing the rest from reference TRBV30 and TRBJ2-5, the complete variable domain is SQTIHQWPATLVQPVGSPLSLECTVEGTSNPNLYWYRQAAGRGLQLLFYSVGIGQISSEVPQNLSASRPQDRQFILSSKKLLLSDSGFYLCAWSLAWGQQETQYFGPGTRLLVL.

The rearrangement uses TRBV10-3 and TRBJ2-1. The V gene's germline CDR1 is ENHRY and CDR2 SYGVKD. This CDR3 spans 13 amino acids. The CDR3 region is CAIRAGEYNEQFF.

The CDR3 loop is CASSLALATGELFF. V and J are TRBV5-1 and TRBJ2-2; TCRdb indicates TRBD2, and absent DNA this call remains unverified. The germline gives CDR1 SGHRS, CDR2 YFSETQ. The CDR3 runs 14 residues.

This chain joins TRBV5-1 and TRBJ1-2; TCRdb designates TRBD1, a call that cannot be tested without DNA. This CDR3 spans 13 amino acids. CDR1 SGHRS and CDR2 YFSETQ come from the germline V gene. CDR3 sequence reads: CASRPGTVYGYTF.

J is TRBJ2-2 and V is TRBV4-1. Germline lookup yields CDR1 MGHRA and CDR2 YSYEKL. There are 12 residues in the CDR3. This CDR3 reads CAYRQNTGELFF.

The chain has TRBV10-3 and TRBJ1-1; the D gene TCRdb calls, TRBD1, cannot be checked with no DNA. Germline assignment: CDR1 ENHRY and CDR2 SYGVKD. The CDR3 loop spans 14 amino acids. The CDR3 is CAISESGGVTEAFF.

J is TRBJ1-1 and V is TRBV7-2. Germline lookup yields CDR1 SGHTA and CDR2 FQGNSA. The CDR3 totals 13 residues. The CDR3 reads CASSLAQGLGAFF. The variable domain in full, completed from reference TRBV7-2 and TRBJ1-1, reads GAGVSQSPSNKVTEKGKDVELRCDPISGHTALYWYRQSLGQGLEFLIYFQGNSAPDKSGLPSDRFSAERTGGSVSTLTIQRTQQEDSAVYLCASSLAQGLGAFFGQGTRLTVV.

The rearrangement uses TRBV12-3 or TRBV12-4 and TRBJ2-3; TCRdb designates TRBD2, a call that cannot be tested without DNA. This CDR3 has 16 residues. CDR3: CASSSAVGDRTDTQYF.

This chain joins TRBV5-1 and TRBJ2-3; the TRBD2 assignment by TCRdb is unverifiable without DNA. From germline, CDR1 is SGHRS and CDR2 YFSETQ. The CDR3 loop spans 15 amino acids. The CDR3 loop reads CASSLAVGGSDTQYF.

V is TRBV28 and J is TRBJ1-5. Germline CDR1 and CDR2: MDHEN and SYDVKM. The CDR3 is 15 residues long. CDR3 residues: CASSLLQGSNQPQHF. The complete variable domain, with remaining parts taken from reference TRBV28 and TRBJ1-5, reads DVKVTQSSRYLVKRTGEKVFLECVQDMDHENMFWYRQDPGLGLRLIYFSYDVKMKEKGDIPEGYSVSREKKERFSLILESASTNQTSMYLCASSLLQGSNQPQHFGDGTRLSIL.

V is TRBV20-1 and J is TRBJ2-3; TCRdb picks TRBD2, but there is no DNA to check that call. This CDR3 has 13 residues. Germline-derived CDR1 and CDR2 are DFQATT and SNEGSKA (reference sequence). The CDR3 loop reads CSVLAGGPDTQYF.

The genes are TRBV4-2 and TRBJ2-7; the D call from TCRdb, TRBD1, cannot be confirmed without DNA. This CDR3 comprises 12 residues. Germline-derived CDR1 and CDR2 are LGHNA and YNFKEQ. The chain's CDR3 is CVSSSGSYEQYF.

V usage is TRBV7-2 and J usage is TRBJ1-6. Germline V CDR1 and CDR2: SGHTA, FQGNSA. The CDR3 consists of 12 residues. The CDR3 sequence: CASSLGPSPLHF.

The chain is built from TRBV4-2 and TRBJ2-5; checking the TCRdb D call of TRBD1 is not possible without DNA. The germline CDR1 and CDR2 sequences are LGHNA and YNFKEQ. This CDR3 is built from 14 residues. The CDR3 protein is CASSQMTGDETQYF.